The 11 T cell receptor beta chains in this list originate from one sample, sequenced in a study of blood T cell repertoires in COVID-19. Here immunoSEQ multiplex PCR was the method, and the copy in TCRdb shows in-frame clones only, minus some. Here the sample spans approximately 350,000 clones, about 93% being singletons. The sequencing sample was made of peripheral blood. The receptor source for this set is a woman aged 18-35 years who had recovered from COVID-19.

The chain couples TRBV6-5 to TRBJ2-7; tentative D call: TRBD1 (6 bases). Trimming removed 6 bases from V and 3 bases from J, with 18 bases in between. The CDR3 covers 15 residues. Germline V lookup: CDR1 MNHEY, CDR2 SVGAGI. The CDR3 DNA follows: TGTGCCAGCAGAAAGACAGGTTCCGCACTCTACGAGCAGTACGTC. Its translation is CASRKTGSALYEQYV.

The rearrangement links TRBV6-5 to TRBJ2-7; 8 nucleotides agree with TRBD2. The CDR3 consists of 14 residues. CDR1 MNHEY and CDR2 SVGAGI come from the germline V gene. The CDR3: CASSDSGGAYEQYV. The CDR3 nucleotides are TGTGCCAGCAGTGACTCGGGGGGGGCTTACGAGCAGTACGTC.

V and J are TRBV20-1 and TRBJ2-1; D uncertain. Trimming shortened V by 7 bases and J by 2 bases, and 6 bases separated the two germline ends. Per the germline V gene, CDR1 is DFQATT and CDR2 is SNEGSKA (reference sequence). This CDR3 has 11 amino acids. The CDR3 DNA sequence: TGCAGTGTGCCGGCCTACAATGAGCAGTTCTTC. It codes for CSVPAYNEQFF.

The CDR3: CASRTSGSETGELFF. The CDR3 DNA sequence: TGCGCCAGCAGGACTAGCGGGAGCGAAACCGGGGAGCTGTTTTTT. The chain has TRBV5-1 and TRBJ2-2; TRBD2 agrees at 12 bases. The CDR3 extends over 15 amino acids. The junction had 4 bases not matched to a gene; V was cut back by 5 bases and J by 5 bases. CDR1 and CDR2 (germline): SGHRS, YFSETQ.

V is TRBV10-1 and J is TRBJ2-5, with D possibly TRBD2 on 6 matching bases. Germline V CDR1 and CDR2: WNHNN, SYGVQD (reference sequence). Trimming cost V 5 bases and J 7 bases, with 14 bases left between them. The CDR3 totals 13 residues. CDR3 DNA sequence: TGCGCCAGCAGTCCGGGACTCACGGGGACCCAGTACTTC. Amino acid sequence: CASSPGLTGTQYF.

The genes are TRBV28 and TRBJ1-4, with D perhaps matching TRBD1 (6 bases). The CDR3 length is 15 residues. Germline V CDR1 and CDR2: MDHEN, SYDVKM. Trimming shortened V by 1 base and J by 4 bases, and 10 bases separated the two germline ends. The DNA of the CDR3 is TGTGCCAGCAGTTTATCAGGACAGAGTAATGAAAAACTGTTTTTT. This codes for CASSLSGQSNEKLFF. Full variable domain (missing parts from reference TRBV28 and TRBJ1-4): DVKVTQSSRYLVKRTGEKVFLECVQDMDHENMFWYRQDPGLGLRLIYFSYDVKMKEKGDIPEGYSVSREKKERFSLILESASTNQTSMYLCASSLSGQSNEKLFFGSGTQLSVL.

This chain links TRBV6-5 with TRBJ1-4; no firm D call. This CDR3 spans 15 amino acids. The germline V gene has CDR1 MNHEY and CDR2 SVGAGI. V was pared by 2 bases and J by 6 bases, with 13 bases between. The CDR3 bases are TGTGCCAGCAGTTACCTCCCGGGAGCCGATGAAAAACTGTTTTTT. This sequence encodes CASSYLPGADEKLFF.

Worth noting for this clone: The junction departs from germline at one end; a sequencing error may be responsible. The chain has TRBV13 and TRBJ2-1; weak D call: TRBD2 (6 bases). The CDR3 is made up of 16 amino acids. Germline CDR1 is PRHDT and CDR2 is FYEKMQ (reference sequence). The CDR3: CASSLYGGDSHNEQFF. Here the CDR3 DNA reads TGTGCCAGCAGCTTATACGGGGGAGACTCCCACAATGAGCAGTTCTTC.

The CDR3 DNA is TGTGCCAGCAGTTACTCCTCAGGGGGCAATTCACCCCTCCACTTT. As protein: CASSYSSGGNSPLHF. The V gene is TRBV6-2 or TRBV6-3, the J gene TRBJ1-6; 8 positions agree with TRBD1. Germline loops: CDR1 MNHEY, CDR2 SVGEGT. The CDR3 is made up of 15 amino acids. The V and J ends lost 0 bases and 7 bases, in that order; junction bases with no gene match: 2.

V gene TRBV7-2 combines with J gene TRBJ1-1; D unresolved. Trimming pared 1 base from V and 4 bases from J, leaving 22 bases between. The V gene's germline CDR1 is SGHTA and CDR2 FQGNSA. The CDR3 totals 18 residues. CDR3 DNA: TGTGCCAGCAGCTTAGTTATTATAACAGCGGGTAGTTTCACTGAAGCTTTCTTT. Its protein is CASSLVIITAGSFTEAFF.

The V call is TRBV5-1, the J call TRBJ1-2, with a possible D match to TRBD1 (5 bases). The CDR3 runs 15 residues. Looked up from germline, CDR1 is SGHRS and CDR2 is YFSETQ. V gave up 0 bases and J gave up 5 bases, with 14 bases separating them. The CDR3 spells CASSLDLGGRYGYTF. CDR3 sequence (DNA): TGCGCCAGCAGCTTGGACCTCGGGGGGAGGTATGGCTACACCTTC. The full variable domain, its missing parts supplied by reference TRBV5-1 and TRBJ1-2, is KAGVTQTPRYLIKTRGQQVTLSCSPISGHRSVSWYQQTPGQGLQFLFEYFSETQRNKGNFPGRFSGRQFSNSRSEMNVSTLELGDSALYLCASSLDLGGRYGYTFGSGTRLTVV.